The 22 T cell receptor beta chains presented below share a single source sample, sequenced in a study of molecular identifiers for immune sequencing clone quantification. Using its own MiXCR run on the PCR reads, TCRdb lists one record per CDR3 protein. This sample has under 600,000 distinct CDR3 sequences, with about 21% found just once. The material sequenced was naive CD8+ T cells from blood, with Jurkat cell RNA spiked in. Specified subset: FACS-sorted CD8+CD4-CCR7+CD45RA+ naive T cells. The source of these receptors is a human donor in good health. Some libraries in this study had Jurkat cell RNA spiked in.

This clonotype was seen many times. Here the CDR3 DNA reads TGTGCCAGCAGTATATGGACAGCTGGGGCCAACGTCCTGACTTTC. Amino acid sequence: CASSIWTAGANVLTF. The gene calls are TRBV27 and TRBJ2-6, with D possibly TRBD1 on 6 matching bases. The V end was cut by 5 bases, the J end by 2 bases, with 10 bases between. From germline, CDR1 is MNHEY and CDR2 SMNVEV (reference sequence). The CDR3 is 15 residues long.

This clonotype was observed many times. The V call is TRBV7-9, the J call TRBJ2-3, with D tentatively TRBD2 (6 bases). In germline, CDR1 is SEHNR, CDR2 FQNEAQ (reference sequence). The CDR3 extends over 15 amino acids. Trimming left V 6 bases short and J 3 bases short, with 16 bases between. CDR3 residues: CASSLTLAGTDTQYF. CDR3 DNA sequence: TGTGCCAGCAGTTTAACCCTTGCGGGAACAGATACGCAGTATTTT.

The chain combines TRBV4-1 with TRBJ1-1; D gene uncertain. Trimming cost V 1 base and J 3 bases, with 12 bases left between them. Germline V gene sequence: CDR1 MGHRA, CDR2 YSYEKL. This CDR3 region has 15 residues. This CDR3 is CASSQGAPGYTEAFF. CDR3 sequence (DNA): TGCGCCAGCAGCCAAGGAGCCCCCGGGTACACTGAAGCTTTCTTT.

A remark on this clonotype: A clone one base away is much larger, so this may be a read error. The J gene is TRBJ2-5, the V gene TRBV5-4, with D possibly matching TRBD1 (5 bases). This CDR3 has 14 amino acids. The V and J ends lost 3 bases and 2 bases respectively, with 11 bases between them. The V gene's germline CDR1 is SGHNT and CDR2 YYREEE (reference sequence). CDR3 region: CASSSEGVQETQYF. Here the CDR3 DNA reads TGTGCCAGCAGCTCGGAAGGGGTTCAAGAGACCCAGTACTTC.

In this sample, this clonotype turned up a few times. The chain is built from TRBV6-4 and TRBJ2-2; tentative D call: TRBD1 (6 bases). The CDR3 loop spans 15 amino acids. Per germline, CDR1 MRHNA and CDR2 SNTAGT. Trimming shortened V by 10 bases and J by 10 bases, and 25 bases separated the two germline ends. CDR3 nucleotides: TGTGCCACCAAGGCCGGACAGAGACTACGTTCGGAGCTGTTTTTT. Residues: CATKAGQRLRSELFF.

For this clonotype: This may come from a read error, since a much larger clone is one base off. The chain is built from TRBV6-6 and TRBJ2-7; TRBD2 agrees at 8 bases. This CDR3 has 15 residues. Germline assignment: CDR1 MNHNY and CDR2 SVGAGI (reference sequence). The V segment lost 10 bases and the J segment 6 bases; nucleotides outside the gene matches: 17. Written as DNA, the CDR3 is TGTGCCACGACACCTTTTACCGGGACTAGAGGCGAGCAGTACTTC. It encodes CATTPFTGTRGEQYF.

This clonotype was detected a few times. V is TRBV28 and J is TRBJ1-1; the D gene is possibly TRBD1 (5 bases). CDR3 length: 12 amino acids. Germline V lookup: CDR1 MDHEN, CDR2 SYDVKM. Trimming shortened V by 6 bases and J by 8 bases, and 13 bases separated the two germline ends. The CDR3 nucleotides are TGTGCCAGCAGCCCGGGACGGAGAGAAGCTTTCTTT. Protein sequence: CASSPGRREAFF.

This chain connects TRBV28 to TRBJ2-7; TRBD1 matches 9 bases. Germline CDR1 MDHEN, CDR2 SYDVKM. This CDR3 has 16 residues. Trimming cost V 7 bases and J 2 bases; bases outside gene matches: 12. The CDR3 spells CASTPPPGQGTYEQYF. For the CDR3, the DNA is TGTGCCAGCACCCCCCCCCCGGGACAGGGAACCTACGAGCAGTACTTC. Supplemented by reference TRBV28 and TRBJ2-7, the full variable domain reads DVKVTQSSRYLVKRTGEKVFLECVQDMDHENMFWYRQDPGLGLRLIYFSYDVKMKEKGDIPEGYSVSREKKERFSLILESASTNQTSMYLCASTPPPGQGTYEQYFGPGTRLTVT.

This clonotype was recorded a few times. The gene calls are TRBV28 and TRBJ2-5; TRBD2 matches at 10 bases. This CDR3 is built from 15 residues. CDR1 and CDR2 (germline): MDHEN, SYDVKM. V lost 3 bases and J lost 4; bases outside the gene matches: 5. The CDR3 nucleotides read TGTGCCAGCAGTTTCCTAGCGGGAGCCGGAGAGACCCAGTACTTC. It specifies CASSFLAGAGETQYF.

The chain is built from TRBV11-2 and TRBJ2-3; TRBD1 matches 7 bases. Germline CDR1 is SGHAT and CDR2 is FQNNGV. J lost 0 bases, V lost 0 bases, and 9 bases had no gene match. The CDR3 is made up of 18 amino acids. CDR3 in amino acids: CASSLDWLGTASTDTQYF. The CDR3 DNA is TGTGCCAGCAGCTTAGATTGGCTCGGGACAGCTAGCACAGATACGCAGTATTTT.

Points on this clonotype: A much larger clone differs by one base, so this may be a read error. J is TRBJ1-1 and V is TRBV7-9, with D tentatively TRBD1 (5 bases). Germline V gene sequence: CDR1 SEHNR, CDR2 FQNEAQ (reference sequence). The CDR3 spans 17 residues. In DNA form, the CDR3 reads TGTGCCAGCAGCTTACCCCAGACAGAAGCCAAGAACACTGTAGCTTTCTTT. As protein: CASSLPQTEAKNTVAFF.

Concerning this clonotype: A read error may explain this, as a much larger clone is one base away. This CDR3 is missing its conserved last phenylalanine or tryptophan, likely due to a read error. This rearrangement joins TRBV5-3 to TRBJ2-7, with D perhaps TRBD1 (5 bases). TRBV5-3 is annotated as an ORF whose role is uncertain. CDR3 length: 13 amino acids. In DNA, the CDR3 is TGTGCCAGCAGCTTGGCCTTCACAGGCGAGCAGTACCTC. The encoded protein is CASSLAFTGEQYL.

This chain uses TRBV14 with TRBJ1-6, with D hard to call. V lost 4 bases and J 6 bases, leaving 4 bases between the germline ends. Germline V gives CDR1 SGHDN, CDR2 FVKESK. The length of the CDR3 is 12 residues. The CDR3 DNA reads TGTGCCAGCAGCCGAGCTAATTCACCCCTCCACTTT. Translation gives CASSRANSPLHF.

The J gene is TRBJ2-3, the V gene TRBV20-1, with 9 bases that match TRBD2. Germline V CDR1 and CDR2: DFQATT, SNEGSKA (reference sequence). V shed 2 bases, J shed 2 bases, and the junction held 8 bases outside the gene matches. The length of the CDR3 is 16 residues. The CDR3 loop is CSARPFPSGATDTQYF. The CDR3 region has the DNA TGCAGTGCTAGACCCTTTCCTAGCGGGGCCACAGATACGCAGTATTTT.

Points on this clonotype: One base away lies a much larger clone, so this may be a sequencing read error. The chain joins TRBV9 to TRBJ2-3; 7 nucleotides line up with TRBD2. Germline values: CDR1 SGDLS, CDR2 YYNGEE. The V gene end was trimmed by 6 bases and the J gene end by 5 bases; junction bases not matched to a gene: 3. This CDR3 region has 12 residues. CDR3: CASKGRGDTQYF. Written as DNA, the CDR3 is TGTGCCAGCAAGGGGAGGGGAGATACGCAGTATTTT. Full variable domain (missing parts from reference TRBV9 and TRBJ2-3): DSGVTQTPKHLITATGQRVTLRCSPRSGDLSVYWYQQSLDQGLQFLIQYYNGEERAKGNILERFSAQQFPDLHSELNLSSLELGDSALYFCASKGRGDTQYFGPGTRLTVL.

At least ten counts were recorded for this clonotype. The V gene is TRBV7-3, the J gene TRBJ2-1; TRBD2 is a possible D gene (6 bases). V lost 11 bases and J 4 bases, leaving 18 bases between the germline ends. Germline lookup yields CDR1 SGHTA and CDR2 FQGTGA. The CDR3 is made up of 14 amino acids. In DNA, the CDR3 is TGTGCCGCCTCCCGCGGGACTCTATACAATGAGCAGTTCTTC. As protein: CAASRGTLYNEQFF.

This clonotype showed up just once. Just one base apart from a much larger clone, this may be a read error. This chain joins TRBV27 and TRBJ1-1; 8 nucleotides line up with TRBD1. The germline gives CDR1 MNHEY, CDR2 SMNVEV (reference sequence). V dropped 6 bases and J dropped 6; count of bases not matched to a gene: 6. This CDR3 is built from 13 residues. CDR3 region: CASSHGQGSEAFF. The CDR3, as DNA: TGTGCCAGCAGCCATGGACAGGGCTCTGAAGCTTTCTTT.

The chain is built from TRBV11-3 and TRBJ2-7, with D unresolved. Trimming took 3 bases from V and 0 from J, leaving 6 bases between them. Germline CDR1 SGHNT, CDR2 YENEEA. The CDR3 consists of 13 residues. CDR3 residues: CASSFAVSYEQYF. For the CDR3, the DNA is TGTGCCAGCAGCTTCGCCGTCTCCTACGAGCAGTACTTC.

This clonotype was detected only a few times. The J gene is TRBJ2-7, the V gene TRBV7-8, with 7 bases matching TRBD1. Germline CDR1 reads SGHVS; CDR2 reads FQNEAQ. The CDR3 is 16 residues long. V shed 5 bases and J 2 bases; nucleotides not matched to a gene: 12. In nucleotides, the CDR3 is TGTGCCAGCAGCCCACCCTGGGTGGGACAGCCCTACGAGCAGTACTTC. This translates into CASSPPWVGQPYEQYF.

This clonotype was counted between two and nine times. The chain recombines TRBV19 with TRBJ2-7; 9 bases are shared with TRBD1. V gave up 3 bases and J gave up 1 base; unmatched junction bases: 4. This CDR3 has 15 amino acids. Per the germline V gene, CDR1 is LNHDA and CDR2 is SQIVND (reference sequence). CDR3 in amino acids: CASSIGTGFSYEQYF. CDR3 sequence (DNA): TGTGCCAGTAGTATTGGGACAGGGTTTTCCTACGAGCAGTACTTC.

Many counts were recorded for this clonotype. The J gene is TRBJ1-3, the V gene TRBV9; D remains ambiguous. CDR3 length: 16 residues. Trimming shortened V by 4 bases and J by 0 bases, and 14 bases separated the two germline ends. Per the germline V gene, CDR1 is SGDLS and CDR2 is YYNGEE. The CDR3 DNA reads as TGTGCCAGCAGCATGCCCGACGCTCCCTCTGGAAACACCATATATTTT. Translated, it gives CASSMPDAPSGNTIYF. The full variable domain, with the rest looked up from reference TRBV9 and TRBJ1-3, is DSGVTQTPKHLITATGQRVTLRCSPRSGDLSVYWYQQSLDQGLQFLIQYYNGEERAKGNILERFSAQQFPDLHSELNLSSLELGDSALYFCASSMPDAPSGNTIYFGEGSWLTVV.

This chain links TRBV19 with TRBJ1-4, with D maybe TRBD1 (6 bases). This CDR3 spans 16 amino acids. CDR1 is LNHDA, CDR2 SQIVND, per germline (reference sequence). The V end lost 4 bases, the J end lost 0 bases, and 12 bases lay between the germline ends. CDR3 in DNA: TGTGCCAGTAGTACGCGGACAGAAACAACTAATGAAAAACTGTTTTTT. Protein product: CASSTRTETTNEKLFF.